The text below deals with one T cell receptor beta chain. The V end lost 3 bases, the J end lost 6 bases, and 15 bases lay between the germline ends. CDR3 size: 15 residues. Germline V gene sequence: CDR1 MGHDK, CDR2 SYGVNS. This specimen comes from a study of blood T cell repertoires in COVID-19. Sequenced by immunoSEQ multiplex PCR; TCRdb stores in-frame clones only, minus some. The sample yields fewer than 200,000 clones, 88% seen once. The sequenced sample consisted of peripheral blood. The chain has TRBV25-1 and TRBJ2-1; tentative D call: TRBD1 (5 bases). The clonotype comes from a man aged 40-55 years with active or convalescent COVID-19. The CDR3 sequence: CASSDTGIPSNEQFF. The CDR3 DNA follows: TGTGCCAGCAGTGACACAGGAATCCCCTCCAATGAGCAGTTCTTC.